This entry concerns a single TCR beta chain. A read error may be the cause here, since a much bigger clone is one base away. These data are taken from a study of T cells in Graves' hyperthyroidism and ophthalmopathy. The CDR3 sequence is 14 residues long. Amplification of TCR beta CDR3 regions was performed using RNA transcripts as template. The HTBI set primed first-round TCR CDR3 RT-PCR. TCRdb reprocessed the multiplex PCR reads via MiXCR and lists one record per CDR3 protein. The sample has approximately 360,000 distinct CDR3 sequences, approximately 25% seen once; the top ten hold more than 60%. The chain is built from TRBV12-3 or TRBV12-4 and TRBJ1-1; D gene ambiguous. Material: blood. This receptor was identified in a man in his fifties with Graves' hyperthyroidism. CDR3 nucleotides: TGTGCCGGCAGTTCCGTCCCGCTCTGGAAGGGAGCTTTCTTT. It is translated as CAGSSVPLWKGAFF.